These T cell receptor beta chains were read from a single sample in a study of T-cell memory formation after mild COVID-19. TCRdb processed the 5' RACE reads anew with MiXCR; each CDR3 protein has one entry. Of around 200,000 distinct CDR3 sequences listed, under 30% are singletons. The sample taken for sequencing was PBMCs or a T cell subset sorted from them (not recorded which). The receptor source for this set is an adult woman who had mild COVID-19 (a few samples of this study predate the infection). Cell type and time point are not known. CDR3s include the opening cysteine and the closing phenylalanine or tryptophan. The D gene is left open where the match is weak. Size tells how often a clone was seen (once, few, many) or the class of an expanded clone, and some rows leave it out.

NA few TRBJ2-1 TRBV7-9 CASSTGRGRPNEQFF TGTGCCAGCAGCACAGGCCGGGGCCGCCCCAATGAGCAGTTCTTC
NA NA TRBJ2-5 TRBV7-9 CATRDFQETQYF TGTGCCACCCGGGACTTCCAAGAGACCCAGTACTTC
NA NA TRBJ2-5 TRBV10-3 CAISDPSGYSSGTQYF TGTGCCATCAGTGATCCATCCGGCTACAGCAGCGGGACCCAGTACTTC
TRBD1 NA TRBJ1-1 TRBV4-2 CASQTGSAEAFF TGTGCCAGTCAGACAGGGAGCGCTGAAGCTTTCTTT
TRBD2 few TRBJ2-1 TRBV30 CAWTPAGGWEQFF TGTGCCTGGACCCCAGCGGGAGGATGGGAGCAGTTCTTC
TRBD1 NA TRBJ1-1 TRBV5-1 CASSPHDRGNTEAFF TGCGCCAGCAGCCCACACGACAGGGGGAACACTGAAGCTTTCTTT
NA NA TRBJ2-3 TRBV5-1 CASSYRDPLISTDTQYF TGCGCCAGCAGCTACCGGGACCCACTGATTAGCACAGATACGCAGTATTTT
NA NA TRBJ2-7 TRBV2 CASTGRRIYEQYF TGTGCCAGCACGGGGCGGCGAATCTACGAGCAGTACTTC
NA few TRBJ1-5 TRBV20-1 CSAIPHSGGMEPQHF TGCAGTGCCATCCCCCATTCGGGGGGGATGGAGCCCCAGCATTTT
NA few TRBJ1-5 TRBV3-1 CASSQGTLPQHF TGTGCCAGCAGCCAAGGGACCTTGCCCCAGCATTTT
NA NA TRBJ2-7 TRBV5-4 CASSDGGQYEQYF TGTGCCAGCAGCGACGGGGGGCAATACGAGCAGTACTTC
NA few TRBJ1-2 TRBV7-9 CASRRGEQGEVYGYTF TGTGCCAGCAGAAGGGGGGAGCAGGGTGAAGTGTATGGCTACACCTTC
NA few TRBJ2-2 TRBV7-9 CASSSGTKRATGELFF TGTGCCAGCAGCTCCGGAACCAAAAGGGCCACCGGGGAGCTGTTTTTT
NA NA TRBJ1-4 TRBV7-9 CASSGSGRSEKLFF TGTGCCAGCAGCGGAAGCGGCCGAAGCGAAAAACTGTTTTTT
TRBD1 few TRBJ2-5 TRBV9 CASSETGGWETQYF TGTGCCAGCAGCGAAACAGGGGGCTGGGAGACCCAGTACTTC
NA NA TRBJ1-5 TRBV28 CASSPTRGQPQHF TGTGCCAGCAGCCCTACTCGGGGTCAGCCCCAGCATTTT
NA NA TRBJ2-1 TRBV2 CASTPLSNNEQFF TGTGCCAGCACTCCTCTCTCCAATAATGAGCAGTTCTTC
TRBD1 few TRBJ2-5 TRBV7-9 CASSFTGQDIETQYF TGTGCCAGCAGCTTCACGGGACAGGATATAGAGACCCAGTACTTC
TRBD2 NA TRBJ2-3 TRBV11-2 CASSLSSGGATDTQYF TGTGCCAGCAGCTTAAGTAGCGGGGGGGCGACAGATACGCAGTATTTT
TRBD2 NA TRBJ2-1 TRBV12-3/TRBV12-4 CASSLDGGGAHEQFF TGTGCCAGCAGTTTAGACGGCGGGGGGGCCCATGAGCAGTTCTTC
NA NA TRBJ1-1 TRBV2 CASRGGRTNTEAFF TGTGCCAGCAGGGGCGGTAGGACGAACACTGAAGCTTTCTTT
NA NA TRBJ2-1 TRBV7-2 CASSSSGALNEQFF TGTGCCAGCAGCTCTTCCGGGGCACTCAATGAGCAGTTCTTC
NA few TRBJ2-1 TRBV29-1 CSVVPVGGSYNEQFF TGCAGCGTTGTACCGGTGGGGGGCTCCTACAATGAGCAGTTCTTC
TRBD2 NA TRBJ2-4 TRBV5-4 CASSLSSGRANKNIQYF TGTGCCAGCAGCTTGTCTAGCGGGAGGGCCAACAAAAACATTCAGTACTTC
TRBD2 NA TRBJ2-5 TRBV2 CASSEARLAGWRETQYF TGTGCCAGCAGTGAAGCGCGACTAGCGGGTTGGAGAGAGACCCAGTACTTC
NA once TRBJ2-7 TRBV2 CASSFQVTYEQYF TGTGCCAGCAGTTTTCAGGTAACCTACGAGCAGTACTTC
TRBD1 few TRBJ1-1 TRBV19 CASSKDRGAEAFF TGTGCCAGTAGCAAGGACAGGGGGGCTGAAGCTTTCTTT
TRBD2 NA TRBJ2-2 TRBV20-1 CSAGWRGTRATGELFF TGCAGTGCCGGGTGGCGGGGGACTAGGGCAACCGGGGAGCTGTTTTTT
NA many TRBJ2-2 TRBV21-1 CASSGRIRNTGELFF TGTGCCAGCAGCGGGAGGATCCGGAACACCGGGGAGCTGTTTTTT
NA few TRBJ2-2 TRBV7-3 CASSSRTESNTGELFF TGTGCCAGCAGCTCAAGGACAGAATCGAACACCGGGGAGCTGTTTTTT
NA NA TRBJ2-3 TRBV24-1 CATSASSLAATQYF TGTGCCACCAGTGCTAGCTCTCTAGCTGCTACGCAGTATTTT
NA NA TRBJ1-1 TRBV5-1 CASSTAARVGTEAFF TGCGCCAGCAGCACAGCCGCAAGGGTTGGCACTGAAGCTTTCTTT